This T cell receptor (beta chain) was obtained from a study of cytotoxic CD8 clonotypes in ibrutinib-treated CLL (dated by TCRdb to the early 2020s). Turning to the overall study: The cohort was composed of more than ten relapsed/refractory and about 15 treatment-naive patients; IGHV unmutated status was identified in fewer than 18 patients. Partial responses were observed in about 24 patients and complete responses in 2; after a median follow-up of 68 months, remission was maintained in approximately 14 patients and progression was observed in approximately 12. Samples at response were collected after a median of roughly twelve months of treatment, with a range of roughly 6 to 40 months. An average of about 250,000 productive templates and 94,082 productive rearrangements was obtained per sample. Of the approximately 87 participants in the trial, approximately 26 had longitudinal samples available. Cryopreserved peripheral blood mononuclear cells were collected at three points: before therapy, at response, and at either sustained remission or disease progression. Every sample from remission and from progressive disease was obtained while the patients were still on ibrutinib. Broader findings and caveats from the paper: Clonality rose at ibrutinib response, remained stable during sustained remission, and dropped back toward baseline at progression. Sustained-remission and progressing patients did not have matched sampling times, and lymph node repertoires were not examined. Public clonotypes were rare and either shrank or stayed stable during treatment, and the rise in clonality at ibrutinib response reflected expansion of private clonotypes. Baseline clonality exceeded that of age-matched healthy donors and correlated strongly with circulating CD8+ T-cell counts.

As regards this clone: Its antigen is unknown. No base qualities exist here, and no much larger clone lies one base off it.

On a MiSeq, deep resolution sequencing aimed for a depth between 1 in 1 million and 1 in 200,000 T cells, with each clonotype covered about 9.9x on average. TCR beta libraries were generated with the immunoSEQ hsTCRB Kit. As for how the authors treated the data: Data were analyzed with ImmunoSEQ Data Assistant and ImmunoSEQ Analyzer, with V, D and J genes assigned per IMGT definitions. Clonality, with values ranging from 0 to 1, was calculated as one minus the normalized Shannon entropy of productive rearrangement frequencies. Only overrepresented clonotypes making up at least 0.05% of the repertoire of each patient were included in the public clonotype analysis. About a dozen repertoires from age-matched healthy donors, obtained from immuneACCESS, served as clonality controls. The table comes from immuneACCESS by way of TCRdb, which keeps in-frame sequences with V and J called. Part of the clones is missing from these tables; in studies checked, under half for an unresolved V gene and the rest for unknown reasons. V and J calls and clone size come straight from that table; D and trimming were deduced from the DNA. Across this sample there are 250,000 to 350,000 clones, with more than 70% seen only once. The ten largest account for about 5% of the sample.

Trimming takes 2 bases off V and 3 bases off J; junction bases not matched to a gene: 6. The CDR3 spans 16 residues, from the cysteine through the phenylalanine. The only DNA kept is the CDR3, 48 bases in frame from the first base. CDR1 and CDR2 are read off the germline V gene as MGHRA and YSYEKL. Interpreted using the paper, the time point label stands for: progressive disease on ibrutinib. For TCR beta library preparation, approximately 2 micrograms of genomic DNA were isolated from cryopreserved PBMCs. Longitudinal blood samples from CLL patients on ibrutinib monotherapy underwent high-throughput TCR beta sequencing. The patients took part in an open-label, single-center phase 2 trial of ibrutinib monotherapy.

The sequence joins TRBV4-1 to TRBJ1-3; the central 8 bases match TRBD1. This specimen was PBMCs, taken at disease progression, from a patient treated with ibrutinib. The source of this sequence is a human donor with chronic lymphocytic leukemia. In nucleotides, the sequence is TGCGCCAGCAGCCAATACCAGGGGGCTGGTGGAAACACCATATATTTT. Translated, it reads CASSQYQGAGGNTIYF.